This passage covers 14 T cell receptor beta chains from one sample sequenced in a study of esophageal squamous cell carcinoma under preoperative chemotherapy. Via MiXCR, TCRdb re-called the PCR reads, giving one row per CDR3 protein. The sample contains some 16,000 distinct CDR3 sequences, less than 65% of which appear only once. Noted time point: before preoperative PTX-NDP chemotherapy. Sampling was performed from a patient given preoperative chemotherapy. These receptors were collected from a human donor with esophageal squamous cell carcinoma. The donor label of this sample is uncertain.

This clonotype occurred a few times. The V call is TRBV6-1, the J call TRBJ1-2; the D is unclear. Germline loops: CDR1 MNHNS, CDR2 SASEGT. The V and J ends lost 6 bases and 8 bases respectively, with 13 bases between them. The CDR3 totals 12 residues. This CDR3 reads CASRSGSKGYTF. The CDR3 DNA follows: TGTGCCAGCAGGTCGGGGAGTAAGGGCTACACCTTC.

In its sample, this clonotype was seen a few times. The rearrangement links TRBV7-2 to TRBJ2-1, with 9 bases matching TRBD2. The V and J ends lost 1 base and 10 bases, in that order; junction bases with no gene match: 14. The CDR3 length is 17 residues. Germline CDR1 SGHTA, CDR2 FQGNSA. In DNA form, the CDR3 reads TGTGCCAGCAGCTTAGTCTCTCTAGCGGGAAGCTCCTACGAGCAGTTCTTC. Its protein is CASSLVSLAGSSYEQFF.

The gene calls are TRBV10-3 and TRBJ2-4, with D perhaps TRBD1 or TRBD2 (6 bases each). Germline CDR1 reads ENHRY; CDR2 reads SYGVKD. The germline V and J ends were trimmed by 10 bases and 12 bases, with 28 bases remaining between them. The CDR3 runs 15 residues. CDR3 bases: TGTGCCACGGGGCACGGGGGCCGTGCCAAAGACACTCAGTACTTC. Translated: CATGHGGRAKDTQYF.

In regard to this clonotype: The junction shows a germline mismatch at one end, possibly a read error. The CDR3 DNA is TGTGCCAGCAGAACCGGAGCTGTGGACACCGGGGAGCAGTTTTTT. It specifies CASRTGAVDTGEQFF. This sequence joins TRBV6-1 and TRBJ2-2; either TRBD1 or TRBD2 may supply D (5 bases each). The CDR3 has 15 amino acids. The germline CDR1 and CDR2 sequences are MNHNS and SASEGT.

The chain employs TRBV10-3 and TRBJ2-3; D might be TRBD2 (5 bases). Trimming stripped 10 bases from V and 2 bases from J, with 19 bases between. CDR3 length: 15 residues. Germline CDR1 reads ENHRY; CDR2 reads SYGVKD. The DNA of the CDR3 is TGTGCCACCTACCCGGCCCGGGAACCCACAGATACGCAGTATTTT. As protein: CATYPAREPTDTQYF.

The chain couples TRBV6-5 to TRBJ2-1; 7 nucleotides match TRBD2. Germline loops: CDR1 MNHEY, CDR2 SVGAGI. Trimming cost V 0 bases and J 14 bases; bases outside gene matches: 4. The CDR3 sequence is 12 residues long. The CDR3 DNA reads TGTGCCAGCAGTTACTCACGGACTAGAGAGTTCTTC. Its translation: CASSYSRTREFF.

This chain links TRBV6-1 with TRBJ2-7; D is possibly TRBD2 (6 bases). Germline loops: CDR1 MNHNS, CDR2 SASEGT. The CDR3 runs 15 residues. Trimming pared 4 bases from V and 2 bases from J, leaving 15 bases between. The CDR3 DNA reads as TGTGCCAGCAGTGTCGGAGCCGGGAGCCCCTACGAGCAGTACTTC. Protein sequence: CASSVGAGSPYEQYF.

The rearrangement joins TRBV10-2 to TRBJ2-2; D is uncertain. Germline assignment: CDR1 WSHSY and CDR2 SAAADI. This CDR3 region has 12 residues. V was trimmed by 0 bases and J by 12 bases, leaving 8 bases between them. This CDR3 reads CASSESVRKLFF. CDR3 sequence (DNA): TGCGCCAGCAGTGAGTCTGTGAGGAAGCTGTTTTTT.

Of note for this clonotype: At one end the junction does not follow the germline gene, possibly because of a read error. The chain employs TRBV6-1 and TRBJ2-2, with D tentatively TRBD2 (5 bases). The germline V gene encodes CDR1 MNHNS and CDR2 SASEGT. The CDR3 is 18 residues long. The CDR3 coding sequence is TGTGCCAGCAGTGAACATCTCCCACTGGCTCGGAGGACCGGGGAGCTGTATTTT. It is translated as CASSEHLPLARRTGELYF.

There are a few counts of this clonotype. This chain links TRBV6-1 with TRBJ2-1, with TRBD1 matching 7 bases. There are 12 residues in the CDR3. Germline V lookup: CDR1 MNHNS, CDR2 SASEGT. The V gene end was trimmed by 10 bases and the J gene end by 8 bases; junction bases not matched to a gene: 8. CDR3 residues: CATYRGFDEQFF. The DNA for the CDR3 is TGTGCCACCTACAGGGGTTTCGATGAGCAGTTCTTC.

This clonotype was recorded many times. The chain links TRBV6-5 to TRBJ2-6; D assignment may be TRBD1 or TRBD2 (5 bases each). This CDR3 is 19 amino acids long. The germline CDR1 and CDR2 sequences are MNHEY and SVGAGI. Trimming shortened V by 2 bases and J by 2 bases, and 19 bases separated the two germline ends. The CDR3 DNA follows: TGTGCCAGCAGTTACGGTCTCGGCAGGGAGCTCCCTGGGGCCAACGTCCTGACTTTC. The encoded protein is CASSYGLGRELPGANVLTF.

About this clonotype itself: An end of the junction differs from the germline gene, which may be a read error. The CDR3 DNA reads TGTGCCAGCAGGGGAGGTGGGCAGGGAGCCAAAGATACGCAGTACTTT. Translated, it gives CASRGGGQGAKDTQYF. V gene TRBV6-1 combines with J gene TRBJ2-3; a possible D gene is TRBD2 (6 bases). Per the germline V gene, CDR1 is MNHNS and CDR2 is SASEGT. The CDR3 runs to 16 residues.

The rearrangement links TRBV10-3 to TRBJ2-2, with D unresolved. The V end lost 0 bases, the J end lost 1 base, and 6 bases lay between the germline ends. Germline CDR1 and CDR2: ENHRY and SYGVKD. This CDR3 has 15 residues. The CDR3 sequence: CAISESTVNTGELFF. CDR3 coding DNA: TGTGCCATCAGTGAGTCGACCGTGAACACCGGGGAGCTGTTTTTT.

This chain uses TRBV6-1 with TRBJ2-1; 9 bases are a match to TRBD2. The V gene's germline CDR1 is MNHNS and CDR2 SASEGT. The CDR3 totals 17 residues. With V trimmed by 6 bases and J by 6 bases, 15 bases remained unmatched. CDR3: CASRRDVAGVGPNEQFF. CDR3 nucleotides: TGTGCCAGCAGGCGAGACGTAGCGGGAGTGGGGCCCAATGAGCAGTTCTTC.